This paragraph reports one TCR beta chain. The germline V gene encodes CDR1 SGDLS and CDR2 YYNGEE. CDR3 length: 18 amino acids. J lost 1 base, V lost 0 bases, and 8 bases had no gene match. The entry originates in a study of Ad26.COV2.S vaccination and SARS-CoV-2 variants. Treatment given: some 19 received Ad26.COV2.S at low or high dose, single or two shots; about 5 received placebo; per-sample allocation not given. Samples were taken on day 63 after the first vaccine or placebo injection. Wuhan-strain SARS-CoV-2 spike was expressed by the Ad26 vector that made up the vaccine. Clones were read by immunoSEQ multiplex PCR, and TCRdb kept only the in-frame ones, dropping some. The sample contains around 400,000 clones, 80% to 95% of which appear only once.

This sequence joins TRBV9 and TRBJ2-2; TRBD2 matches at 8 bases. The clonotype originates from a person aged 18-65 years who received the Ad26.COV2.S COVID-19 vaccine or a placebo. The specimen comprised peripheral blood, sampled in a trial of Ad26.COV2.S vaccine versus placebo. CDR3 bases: TGTGCCAGCAGCGTAGGTCTTGGGCTAGCGGGGAACACCGGGGAGCTGTTTTTT. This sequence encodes CASSVGLGLAGNTGELFF.